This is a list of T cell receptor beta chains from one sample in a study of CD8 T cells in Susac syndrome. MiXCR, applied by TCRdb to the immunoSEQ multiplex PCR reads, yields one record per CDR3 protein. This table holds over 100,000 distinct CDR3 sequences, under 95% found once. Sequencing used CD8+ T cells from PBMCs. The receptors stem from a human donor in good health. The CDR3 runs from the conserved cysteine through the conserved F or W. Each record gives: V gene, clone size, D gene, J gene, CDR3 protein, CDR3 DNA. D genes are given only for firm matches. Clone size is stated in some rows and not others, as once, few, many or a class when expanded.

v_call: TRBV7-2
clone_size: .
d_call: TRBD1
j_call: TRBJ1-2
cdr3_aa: CASSLTGTGHYGYTF
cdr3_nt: TGTGCCAGCAGCTTAACCGGGACAGGGCACTATGGCTACACCTTC

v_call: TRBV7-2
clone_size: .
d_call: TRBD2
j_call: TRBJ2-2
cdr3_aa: CASSHLTSGTGELFF
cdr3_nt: TGTGCCAGCAGCCACTTGACTAGCGGCACCGGGGAGCTGTTTTTT

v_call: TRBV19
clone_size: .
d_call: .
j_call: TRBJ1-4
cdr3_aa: CASRTGENEKLFF
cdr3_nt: TGTGCCAGTAGGACAGGAGAAAATGAAAAACTGTTTTTT

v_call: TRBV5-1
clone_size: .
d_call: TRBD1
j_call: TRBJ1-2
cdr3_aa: CASRLDRNYGYTF
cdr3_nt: TGCGCCAGCAGGTTGGACAGGAACTATGGCTACACCTTC

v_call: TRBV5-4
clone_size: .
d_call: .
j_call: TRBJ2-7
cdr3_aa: CASSPGTAKINEQYF
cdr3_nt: TGTGCCAGCAGCCCCGGGACCGCAAAAATCAACGAGCAGTACTTC

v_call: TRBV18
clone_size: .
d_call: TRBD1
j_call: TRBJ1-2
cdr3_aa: CASSPETGPVNYGYTF
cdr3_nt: TGTGCCAGCTCACCAGAGACAGGGCCTGTAAACTATGGCTACACCTTC

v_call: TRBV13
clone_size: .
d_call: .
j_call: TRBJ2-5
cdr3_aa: CASSPLGSGQETQYF
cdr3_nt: TGTGCCAGCAGCCCCTTGGGGAGCGGGCAAGAGACCCAGTACTTC

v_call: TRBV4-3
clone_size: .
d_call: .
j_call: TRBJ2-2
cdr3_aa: CASSQVSRNTGELFF
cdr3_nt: TGCGCCAGCAGCCAAGTCTCGAGGAACACCGGGGAGCTGTTTTTT

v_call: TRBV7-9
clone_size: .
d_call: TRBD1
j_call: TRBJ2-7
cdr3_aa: CASSLSHGQGNYEQYF
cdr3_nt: TGTGCCAGCAGCTTGTCCCATGGACAGGGAAACTACGAGCAGTACTTC

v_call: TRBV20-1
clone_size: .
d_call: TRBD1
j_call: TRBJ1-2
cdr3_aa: CSASGTGEEDYGYTF
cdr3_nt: TGCAGTGCTAGTGGTACAGGGGAGGAGGACTATGGCTACACCTTC

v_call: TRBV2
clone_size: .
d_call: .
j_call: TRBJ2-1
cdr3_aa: CASSEALRWGDEQFF
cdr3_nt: TGTGCCAGCAGTGAAGCGCTGCGGTGGGGCGATGAGCAGTTCTTC

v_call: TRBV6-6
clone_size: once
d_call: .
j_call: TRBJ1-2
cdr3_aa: CAAGGLMGANYGYTF
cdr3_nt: TGTGCCGCCGGGGGACTTATGGGTGCTAACTATGGCTACACCTTC